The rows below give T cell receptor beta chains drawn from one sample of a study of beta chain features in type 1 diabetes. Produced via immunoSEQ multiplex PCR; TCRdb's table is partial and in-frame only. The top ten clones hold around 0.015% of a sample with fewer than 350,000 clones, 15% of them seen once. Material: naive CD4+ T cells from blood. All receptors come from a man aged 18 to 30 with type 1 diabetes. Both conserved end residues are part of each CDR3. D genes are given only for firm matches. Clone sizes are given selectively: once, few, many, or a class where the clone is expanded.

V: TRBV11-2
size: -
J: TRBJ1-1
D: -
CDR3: CASTTVSGNREAFF
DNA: TGTGCCAGCACCACAGTATCGGGAAATCGGGAAGCTTTCTTT

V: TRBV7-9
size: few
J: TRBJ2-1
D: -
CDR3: CASSLVVQGGYNEQFF
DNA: TGTGCCAGCAGCTTAGTTGTACAGGGTGGTTACAATGAGCAGTTCTTC

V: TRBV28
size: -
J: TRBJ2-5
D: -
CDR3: CASSSPGAGGETQYF
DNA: TGTGCCAGCAGTTCCCCCGGGGCCGGGGGAGAGACCCAGTACTTC

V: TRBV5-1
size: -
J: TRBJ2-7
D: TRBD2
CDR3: CASSPGTRIGEQYF
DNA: TGCGCCAGCAGCCCGGGGACTAGAATCGGCGAGCAGTACTTC

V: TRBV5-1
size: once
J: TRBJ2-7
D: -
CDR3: CASKPGAGYYEQYF
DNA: TGCGCCAGCAAACCCGGCGCAGGATACTACGAGCAGTACTTC

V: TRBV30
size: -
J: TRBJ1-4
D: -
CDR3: CACAISGWEKLFF
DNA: TGTGCCTGCGCAATTTCAGGGTGGGAAAAACTGTTTTTT

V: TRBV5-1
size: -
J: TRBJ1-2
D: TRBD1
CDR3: CASSLTGGLDGYTF
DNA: TGCGCCAGCAGCTTGACAGGGGGTCTGGACGGCTACACCTTC

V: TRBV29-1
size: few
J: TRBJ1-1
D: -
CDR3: CSVEPKLNTEAFF
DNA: TGCAGCGTTGAACCAAAACTTAACACTGAAGCTTTCTTT

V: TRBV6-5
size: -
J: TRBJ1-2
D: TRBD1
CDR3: CASSYGGQGPRGYTF
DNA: TGTGCCAGCAGTTACGGCGGACAGGGGCCGCGGGGCTACACCTTC

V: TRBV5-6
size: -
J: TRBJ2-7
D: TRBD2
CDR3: CASSPRTSGRYEQYF
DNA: TGTGCCAGCAGCCCCCGGACTAGCGGGAGGTACGAGCAGTACTTC